One T cell receptor beta chain is described in this entry. As yet, its antigen is unknown. V shed 6 bases and J 6 bases; nucleotides not matched to a gene: 8. Germline CDR1 and CDR2: LNHDA and SQIVND (reference sequence). This CDR3 comprises 15 residues. The data derive from a study of cytomegalovirus exposure and HLA in healthy donors. Study-level findings and limits: Another analysis was done later, and it associated approximately 18,000 TCR beta sequences with HLA alleles at 0.05 false discovery rate. In vitro confirmation showed a few CMV-associated chains to be CMV antigen specific. Several V segments, TRBV6-2 and TRBV6-3 among them, could not be told apart and were dropped.

PCR was performed using 60 Vbeta and 13 Jbeta primers. As handled by the study authors: In a later analysis, of 70 million to 85 million unique beta chains, roughly 9.9 million appeared in at least two donors. The table came from immunoSEQ multiplex PCR; TCRdb's copy has only in-frame clones and leaves some out. The DNA was the basis for D and trimming; V, J and clone size are from that table. The repertoire holds about 76,000 clones, with about 81% as singletons. The sequence was obtained from a woman between 40 and 50 years old in good health and CMV-seropositive. What was sequenced was PBMCs. The chain recombines TRBV19 with TRBJ2-3, with 11 bases identical to TRBD2. The DNA for the CDR3 is TGTGCCAGTAGCAGACTAGCGGGAACGGTGGATACGCAGTATTTT. Its protein product is CASSRLAGTVDTQYF.